Below, 30 T cell receptor beta chains from the same sample are listed, as sequenced in a study of OX40 agonist ivuxolimab in advanced cancers. The assay was immunoSEQ multiplex PCR, and TCRdb's table has in-frame clones only and misses some. Of roughly 63,000 clones in the sample, 80% to 90% are singletons; the top ten hold roughly an eighth. Sequenced material: CD4+ or CD8+ T cells sorted from blood, taken in a trial of the OX40 agonist ivuxolimab. These receptors were taken from an adult with an advanced solid tumor such as melanoma, head and neck, liver or kidney cancer.

The chain is built from TRBV28 and TRBJ1-2; unclear D gene. Germline V gene lookup returns CDR1 MDHEN and CDR2 SYDVKM. The CDR3 contains 13 residues. Trimming took 5 bases from V and 4 from J, leaving 11 bases between them. In DNA, the CDR3 is TGTGCCAGCAGTCTCGTCTCGGGCTATGGCTACACCTTC. It codes for CASSLVSGYGYTF.

The gene calls are TRBV6-5 and TRBJ2-2; maybe TRBD2 (5 bases). In germline, CDR1 is MNHEY, CDR2 SVGAGI. V lost 4 bases and J 8 bases, leaving 5 bases between the germline ends. The CDR3 extends over 11 amino acids. CDR3 amino acids: CASSSGGELFF. In nucleotides, the CDR3 is TGTGCCAGCAGTTCGGGAGGGGAGCTGTTTTTT.

The chain has TRBV29-1 and TRBJ1-2; D remains ambiguous. V lost 6 bases and J 0 bases, leaving 8 bases between the germline ends. This CDR3 is built from 12 residues. Per germline, CDR1 SQVTM and CDR2 ANQGSEA. CDR3 DNA sequence: TGCAGCGTGGGTGGCTCTAACTATGGCTACACCTTC. It specifies CSVGGSNYGYTF.

Only one count was recorded for this clone. The genes are TRBV7-9 and TRBJ2-7, with D possibly matching TRBD2 (6 bases). CDR1 and CDR2 (germline): SEHNR, FQNEAQ (reference sequence). This CDR3 region has 13 residues. V was cut by 5 bases and J by 5 bases, with 13 bases left in between. In nucleotides, the CDR3 is TGTGCCAGCAGCCCGCCCACTAGCCACGAGCAGTACTTC. Its protein is CASSPPTSHEQYF.

There are a few counts of this clone. The chain joins TRBV18 to TRBJ1-6; D gene ambiguous. Germline CDR1 KGHSH, CDR2 LQKENI. The ends were cut back, 3 bases at V and 7 bases at J, with 13 bases in the middle. CDR3 length: 15 amino acids. This CDR3 is CASSPGGKVNSPLHF. The CDR3 DNA reads as TGTGCCAGCTCACCGGGAGGGAAAGTCAATTCACCCCTCCACTTT.

Written as DNA, the CDR3 is TGCGCCAGCAGCCAAGTAGCGGGGGGGGGCAATGAGCAGTTCTTC. Its protein product is CASSQVAGGGNEQFF. The chain links TRBV4-1 to TRBJ2-1; 11 bases map to TRBD2. CDR1 MGHRA and CDR2 YSYEKL come from the germline V gene. The CDR3 is 15 amino acids. The J segment lost 6 bases and the V segment lost 1 base, leaving 2 bases of the junction unmatched.

The count of this clone is one. The chain combines TRBV6-1 with TRBJ2-3; D is uncertain. CDR3 length equals 12 residues. Germline V lookup: CDR1 MNHNS, CDR2 SASEGT. Trimming took off 2 bases at V and 6 bases at J, with 6 bases between the two ends. This CDR3 is CASSENRDTQYF. DNA for the CDR3: TGTGCCAGCAGTGAAAATCGCGATACGCAGTATTTT.

The gene calls are TRBV9 and TRBJ2-3; unclear D gene. Germline-derived CDR1 and CDR2 are SGDLS and YYNGEE. CDR3 length: 16 residues. With 1 base removed from V and 0 bases from J, the gap between germline ends came to 12 bases. CDR3: CASSVFPSSSTDTQYF. The CDR3 coding sequence is TGTGCCAGCAGCGTATTCCCTAGTTCAAGCACAGATACGCAGTATTTT.

The CDR3 here is CASSFGSNEQFF. The CDR3 DNA is TGTGCCAGCAGCTTCGGCAGCAATGAGCAGTTCTTC. This sequence joins TRBV11-3 and TRBJ2-1; D is undetermined. Trimming stripped 3 bases from V and 6 bases from J, with 6 bases between. Germline CDR1 and CDR2: SGHNT and YENEEA. The CDR3 has 12 residues.

The chain combines TRBV7-9 with TRBJ2-5; perhaps TRBD2 as D (6 bases). The CDR3 length is 14 residues. V lost 5 bases and J lost 3, with 13 bases in between. In germline, CDR1 is SEHNR, CDR2 FQNEAQ (reference sequence). The CDR3 is CASSPGTPKETQYF. As DNA, the CDR3 is TGTGCCAGCAGCCCCGGGACTCCAAAAGAGACCCAGTACTTC.

The rearrangement uses TRBV28 and TRBJ1-5; no clear D. V was clipped by 3 bases and J by 7 bases, with 7 bases between them. This CDR3 spans 12 amino acids. Germline V gene data show CDR1 as MDHEN and CDR2 as SYDVKM. CDR3 sequence: CASSFGEQPQHF. Written as DNA, the CDR3 is TGTGCCAGCAGTTTTGGGGAGCAGCCCCAGCATTTT.

The genes are TRBV19 and TRBJ2-3; 7 positions match TRBD1. The CDR3 is 15 residues long. The V and J ends lost 8 bases and 3 bases, in that order; junction bases with no gene match: 11. Germline CDR1 reads LNHDA; CDR2 reads SQIVND (reference sequence). DNA of the CDR3: TGTGCCAGTTGGGGACAGTCTTTGGGGACAGATACGCAGTATTTT. The encoded protein is CASWGQSLGTDTQYF.

The chain carries TRBV7-9 and TRBJ1-1; D is unresolved. CDR3 length: 13 amino acids. Germline CDR1 and CDR2: SEHNR and FQNEAQ (reference sequence). Trimming took 5 bases from V and 0 from J, leaving 7 bases between them. The CDR3: CASSLDLNTEAFF. CDR3 DNA: TGTGCCAGCAGCCTCGATCTGAACACTGAAGCTTTCTTT.

V and J are TRBV7-6 and TRBJ2-1, with D perhaps TRBD2 (6 bases). CDR3 length: 18 amino acids. Germline assignment: CDR1 SGHVS and CDR2 FNYEAQ. The V end lost 4 bases, the J end lost 0 bases, and 19 bases lay between the germline ends. CDR3 DNA sequence: TGTGCCAGCAGCTCCGAGAACTGGAGGGCCACCTCCTACAATGAGCAGTTCTTC. Translated, it gives CASSSENWRATSYNEQFF.

This rearrangement joins TRBV19 to TRBJ1-6, with no clear D. Germline V lookup: CDR1 LNHDA, CDR2 SQIVND (reference sequence). CDR3 size: 16 residues. V shed 3 bases and J shed 6 bases, with 15 bases lying between them. The CDR3 nucleotides read TGTGCCAGTAGTATGGCGGTGGGCCTCACTAATTCACCCCTCCACTTT. Protein: CASSMAVGLTNSPLHF.

This chain connects TRBV7-6 to TRBJ2-5; possible D gene TRBD2, 5 bases. The CDR3 has 13 residues. Per germline, CDR1 SGHVS and CDR2 FNYEAQ. V was clipped by 1 base and J by 6 bases, with 9 bases between them. CDR3 coding DNA: TGTGCCAGCAGCTTAGGAGGAGGCCAGACCCAGTACTTC. This encodes CASSLGGGQTQYF.

This chain links TRBV15 with TRBJ2-1; TRBD2 matches at 8 bases. The CDR3 is made up of 20 amino acids. Germline loops: CDR1 LNHNV, CDR2 YYDKDF (reference sequence). Losses at the gene ends were 5 bases for V and 2 bases for J; bases not matched to a gene: 20. CDR3 sequence: CATSSWGAGEGIGTYNEQFF. The CDR3 DNA reads as TGTGCCACCAGCTCCTGGGGAGCGGGAGAGGGGATCGGCACCTACAATGAGCAGTTCTTC.

V usage is TRBV12-2 and J usage is TRBJ1-4; the table gives TRBD1 as D, unverified against the DNA. TRBV12-2 is assigned pseudogene status. The CDR3 is 12 amino acids. The CDR3, as DNA: TGTGCAAGTCGCTTTCAGGGGCAGCTGCGGTTTTTT. This encodes CASRFQGQLRFF.

V gene TRBV11-2 combines with J gene TRBJ2-2, with a tentative D call TRBD1 (6 bases). The CDR3 length is 13 residues. Germline V gene lookup returns CDR1 SGHAT and CDR2 FQNNGV. Trimming shortened V by 7 bases and J by 3 bases, and 9 bases separated the two germline ends. The CDR3 sequence: CASKGEYTGELFF. CDR3 coding DNA: TGTGCCAGCAAGGGGGAGTACACCGGGGAGCTGTTTTTT.

The chain uses TRBV6-5 and TRBJ1-1; 8 bases match TRBD1. CDR3 length: 14 amino acids. J gave up 0 bases and V 6 bases, and 3 bases lay outside the gene matches. Germline assignment: CDR1 MNHEY and CDR2 SVGAGI. CDR3 bases: TGTGCCAGCAGCCCAGGGGGCCTGAACACTGAAGCTTTCTTT. Translated, it gives CASSPGGLNTEAFF.

The CDR3 spells CSVEGAHFSGASTDTQYF. CDR3 DNA: TGCAGCGTTGAAGGTGCCCACTTCAGCGGAGCTAGCACAGATACGCAGTATTTT. The chain links TRBV29-1 to TRBJ2-3; a weak D match, TRBD2 (5 bases). Germline V gene data show CDR1 as SQVTM and CDR2 as ANQGSEA. This CDR3 contains 18 residues. V was cut by 1 base and J by 0 bases, with 20 bases left in between.

This chain uses TRBV7-8 with TRBJ2-1; D might be TRBD2 (6 bases). The CDR3 is 14 amino acids. Germline V gene sequence: CDR1 SGHVS, CDR2 FQNEAQ. With 5 bases removed from V and 4 bases from J, the gap between germline ends came to 12 bases. CDR3 bases: TGTGCCAGCAGCACCAAGGAGGGTTACAATGAGCAGTTCTTC. It is translated as CASSTKEGYNEQFF.

The chain recombines TRBV6-1 with TRBJ1-1; D gene uncertain. Trimming took off 0 bases at V and 11 bases at J, with 16 bases between the two ends. The CDR3 loop spans 14 amino acids. Germline CDR1 and CDR2: MNHNS and SASEGT. This chain's CDR3 is CASSEASRMDYAFF. CDR3 in DNA: TGTGCCAGCAGTGAAGCTTCGAGAATGGATTACGCTTTCTTT.

The chain carries TRBV10-3 and TRBJ2-1, with 10 bases lining up with TRBD2. This CDR3 region has 17 residues. Germline lookup yields CDR1 ENHRY and CDR2 SYGVKD. V lost 5 bases to trimming and J lost 4 bases; unmatched junction nucleotides: 11. CDR3 nucleotides: TGTGCCATCAGTCGGGGGGAAGTAGCGGGAGGTTACAATGAGCAGTTCTTC. Its protein is CAISRGEVAGGYNEQFF.

J is TRBJ2-1 and V is TRBV6-1; D gene ambiguous. The germline gives CDR1 MNHNS, CDR2 SASEGT. The CDR3 covers 14 residues. V lost 5 bases and J 12 bases, leaving 20 bases between the germline ends. CDR3 region: CASSTATPRLGQFF. For the CDR3, the DNA is TGTGCCAGCAGTACGGCGACCCCGAGGTTGGGGCAGTTCTTC.

This chain joins TRBV27 and TRBJ2-7; TRBD2 matches at 7 bases. This CDR3 is 15 amino acids long. Germline values: CDR1 MNHEY, CDR2 SMNVEV (reference sequence). With V trimmed by 2 bases and J by 5 bases, 9 bases remained unmatched. In DNA form, the CDR3 reads TGTGCCAGCAGTTTAACAGCGGGATCGTACCACGAGCAGTACTTC. Translating gives CASSLTAGSYHEQYF.

A few counts support this clone. The chain recombines TRBV5-6 with TRBJ1-6; a possible D gene is TRBD1 (6 bases). Germline CDR1 reads SGHDT; CDR2 reads YYEEEE. The CDR3 contains 14 residues. V lost 2 bases and J 7 bases, leaving 10 bases between the germline ends. This CDR3 is CASSFGTSNSPLHF. The CDR3 DNA reads TGTGCCAGCAGCTTTGGGACAAGCAATTCACCCCTCCACTTT.

The chain recombines TRBV10-3 with TRBJ1-2; no reliable D call. The CDR3 has 15 amino acids. Germline loops: CDR1 ENHRY, CDR2 SYGVKD. Deletions cut 0 bases from V and 2 bases from J, with 10 bases between. CDR3: CAISESDSWNYGYTF. CDR3 coding DNA: TGTGCCATCAGTGAGTCAGATTCGTGGAACTATGGCTACACCTTC.

The rearrangement links TRBV27 to TRBJ2-6; 9 nucleotides agree with TRBD1. Trimming removed 4 bases from V and 4 bases from J; junction bases left unmatched: 17. The germline gives CDR1 MNHEY, CDR2 SMNVEV (reference sequence). The CDR3 consists of 20 residues. CDR3 sequence reads: CASSSQTPGTGTYGANVLTF. CDR3 in DNA: TGTGCCAGCAGTTCCCAAACCCCCGGGACAGGGACGTACGGGGCCAACGTCCTGACTTTC.

The CDR3 loop reads CASSKAGREGMKQYF. In DNA, the CDR3 is TGTGCCAGCAGCAAAGCGGGGCGGGAGGGGATGAAGCAGTACTTC. The V and J genes are TRBV21-1 and TRBJ2-7; TRBD2, the D gene given by the table, was not confirmed from the DNA. TRBV21-1 is shown as a pseudogene. The CDR3 is 15 amino acids.